The 18 T cell receptor beta chains in this list originate from one sample, sequenced in a study of T cells in Graves' hyperthyroidism and ophthalmopathy. TCR beta CDR3 regions were amplified from RNA transcripts. Primed by the HTBI set, a first-round RT-PCR was run on the TCR CDR3. TCRdb fed the multiplex PCR reads into MiXCR, producing one record per CDR3 protein. Here the sample spans around 700,000 distinct CDR3 sequences, just over 35% being singletons. Material: blood. These receptors all come from a woman between 35 and 50 years old with Graves' hyperthyroidism.

On this clonotype: This may arise from a read error, as a much more abundant clone is one base away. This chain uses TRBV2 with TRBJ1-2; 7 bases fit TRBD1. The CDR3 extends over 15 amino acids. The ends lost 4 bases at V and 2 bases at J; junction bases unmatched: 7. The germline V gene has CDR1 SNHLY and CDR2 FYNNEI. CDR3 loop: CASSGLQGVNYGYTF. For the CDR3, the DNA is TGTGCCAGCAGTGGACTTCAGGGGGTGAACTATGGCTACACCTTC.

The table lists this clonotype with a few counts. This chain connects TRBV4-3 to TRBJ1-6; 8 positions agree with TRBD1. Germline V CDR1 and CDR2: LGHNA, YSLEER. Trimming cost V 3 bases and J 7 bases; bases outside gene matches: 11. This CDR3 has 17 amino acids. The DNA of the CDR3 is TGCGCCAGCAGCCACCTAGGACAGGGCGAAAGAAATTCACCCCTCCACTTT. Encoded protein: CASSHLGQGERNSPLHF.

This clonotype was seen repeatedly, ten times or more. The V gene is TRBV9, the J gene TRBJ2-7, with D tentatively TRBD1 (6 bases). This CDR3 has 15 residues. V shed 3 bases and J shed 2 bases, with 15 bases lying between them. Germline CDR1 is SGDLS and CDR2 is YYNGEE. CDR3 nucleotides: TGTGCCAGCAGCGCAGGACAGTCAGCCACCTACGAGCAGTACTTC. Its protein product is CASSAGQSATYEQYF.

This chain connects TRBV7-2 to TRBJ2-7; D is uncertain. V shed 5 bases and J shed 1 base, with 12 bases lying between them. The germline CDR1 and CDR2 sequences are SGHTA and FQGNSA. The CDR3 is made up of 14 amino acids. The CDR3 bases are TGTGCCAGCAGCCAAGATATAGGATCCTACGAGCAGTACTTC. Translation: CASSQDIGSYEQYF.

Ten or more counts support this clonotype. In DNA, the CDR3 is TGTGCCAGCAGGTCTATGGCCTGGGACCTGGATGGGAGCTCCTATAATTCACCCCTCCACTTT. Translated, it gives CASRSMAWDLDGSSYNSPLHF. The chain recombines TRBV13 with TRBJ1-6, with D maybe TRBD1 (5 bases). The V and J ends lost 6 bases and 0 bases respectively, with 27 bases between them. Germline CDR1 and CDR2: PRHDT and FYEKMQ (reference sequence). CDR3 size: 21 residues.

This clonotype was detected a few times. The gene calls are TRBV12-3 or TRBV12-4 and TRBJ1-2; the D is unclear. With 0 bases removed from V and 6 bases from J, the gap between germline ends came to 11 bases. The CDR3 has 14 residues. CDR3 sequence: CASSLASRYDGYTF. The CDR3 bases are TGTGCCAGCAGTTTAGCTTCGCGGTATGATGGCTACACCTTC.

The V gene is TRBV10-3, the J gene TRBJ1-5; 9 bases are a match to TRBD1. CDR1 and CDR2 (germline): ENHRY, SYGVKD. V lost 10 bases to trimming and J lost 12 bases; unmatched junction nucleotides: 7. This CDR3 spans 11 amino acids. The CDR3, as DNA: TGTGCCACTACGGACAGGGGAGGCCAGCATTTT. It codes for CATTDRGGQHF.

This clonotype occurred many times. The rearrangement uses TRBV2 and TRBJ1-1; maybe TRBD1 (5 bases). CDR1 SNHLY and CDR2 FYNNEI come from the germline V gene. V gave up 7 bases and J gave up 2 bases, with 17 bases separating them. The length of the CDR3 is 15 residues. The CDR3 bases are TGTGCCAGCATAAGCTTTCGGACACATAACACTGAAGCTTTCTTT. It codes for CASISFRTHNTEAFF.

This clonotype was picked up a small number of times. The chain employs TRBV4-3 and TRBJ1-5, with D possibly being TRBD1 (5 bases). The germline V and J ends were trimmed by 5 bases and 4 bases, with 15 bases remaining between them. Per the germline V gene, CDR1 is LGHNA and CDR2 is YSLEER. This CDR3 comprises 15 residues. The CDR3 spells CASSEGTAGNQPQHF. The CDR3, as DNA: TGCGCCAGCAGCGAAGGGACGGCGGGGAATCAGCCCCAGCATTTT.

In its sample, this clonotype was seen many times. V is TRBV10-3 and J is TRBJ1-1; 10 bases are a match to TRBD1. Unmatched junction bases numbered 9, after V lost 6 bases and J lost 5 bases. This CDR3 is built from 15 residues. Per germline, CDR1 ENHRY and CDR2 SYGVKD. The CDR3 coding sequence is TGTGCCATCAGGAACCGGGACAGGGGTTATACTGAAGCTTTCTTT. It yields the protein CAIRNRDRGYTEAFF.

The J gene is TRBJ1-2, the V gene TRBV29-1; D unclear. CDR3 length equals 11 residues. V lost 6 bases, J lost 4 bases, and 9 bases lay in between. Germline CDR1 SQVTM, CDR2 ANQGSEA. For the CDR3, the DNA is TGCAGCGTAGACGGATCCTATGGCTACACCTTC. It specifies CSVDGSYGYTF.

This clonotype was seen ten or more times. The V call is TRBV10-3, the J call TRBJ2-7, with no clear D. Germline V gene sequence: CDR1 ENHRY, CDR2 SYGVKD. V was pared by 10 bases and J by 2 bases, with 9 bases between. The CDR3 is made up of 11 amino acids. The CDR3 loop is CATQTTYEQYF. As DNA, the CDR3 is TGTGCCACCCAGACAACCTACGAGCAGTACTTC.

In this sample, this clonotype turned up many times. The V gene is TRBV29-1, the J gene TRBJ1-2; D unresolved. The V and J ends lost 3 bases and 7 bases respectively, with 18 bases between them. Germline loops: CDR1 SQVTM, CDR2 ANQGSEA. The CDR3 consists of 14 residues. The CDR3 here is CSVDQRERAGGYTF. Here the CDR3 DNA reads TGCAGCGTTGACCAAAGGGAAAGGGCCGGTGGCTACACCTTC. The complete variable domain, with remaining parts taken from reference TRBV29-1 and TRBJ1-2, reads SAVISQKPSRDICQRGTSLTIQCQVDSQVTMMFWYRQQPGQSLTLIATANQGSEATYESGFVIDKFPISRPNLTFSTLTVSNMSPEDSSIYLCSVDQRERAGGYTFGSGTRLTVV.

This clonotype was counted many times. V is TRBV19 and J is TRBJ1-5, with no clear D. The CDR3 consists of 12 residues. V lost 8 bases and J 5 bases, leaving 10 bases between the germline ends. From germline, CDR1 is LNHDA and CDR2 SQIVND (reference sequence). The CDR3 here is CASGHRDQPQHF. DNA of the CDR3: TGTGCCAGTGGTCACAGAGATCAGCCCCAGCATTTT. Combining the CDR3 with reference TRBV19 and TRBJ1-5 gives the whole variable domain DGGITQSPKYLFRKEGQNVTLSCEQNLNHDAMYWYRQDPGQGLRLIYYSQIVNDFQKGDIAEGYSVSREKKESFPLTVTSAQKNPTAFYLCASGHRDQPQHFGDGTRLSIL.

Points on this clonotype: A much bigger clone sits one base away, suggesting this may be a read error. V is TRBV12-3 or TRBV12-4 and J is TRBJ1-2; D might be TRBD1 (5 bases). The CDR3 runs to 13 residues. CDR3 loop: CAGSLRRGDGYTF. The CDR3 nucleotides are TGTGCCGGCAGTCTTAGGAGGGGAGATGGCTACACCTTC.

There are a few counts of this clonotype. In DNA, the CDR3 is TGTGCCAGCAGTGGTGGAGAGACTACTGAAGCTTTCTTT. Its translation: CASSGGETTEAFF. The chain uses TRBV6-1 and TRBJ1-1; no clear D gene. This CDR3 is 13 amino acids long. Per germline, CDR1 MNHNS and CDR2 SASEGT. The V gene lost 4 bases and the J gene lost 5 bases, with 11 bases spanning the gap.

V gene TRBV2 combines with J gene TRBJ1-2; a weak D match, TRBD1 (6 bases). Per germline, CDR1 SNHLY and CDR2 FYNNEI. V shed 11 bases and J shed 4 bases, with 14 bases lying between them. CDR3 size: 12 residues. CDR3: CARRGGAYGYTF. In DNA, the CDR3 is TGTGCCCGTCGCGGGGGCGCCTATGGCTACACCTTC.

V usage is TRBV12-3 or TRBV12-4 and J usage is TRBJ1-2; TRBD1 aligns across 10 bases. Unmatched junction bases numbered 7, after V lost 5 bases and J lost 4 bases. The CDR3 is made up of 15 amino acids. CDR3 nucleotide sequence: TGTGCCAGCAGTCTATGGGACAGGGGAGGCTATGGCTACACCTTC. The encoded protein is CASSLWDRGGYGYTF.